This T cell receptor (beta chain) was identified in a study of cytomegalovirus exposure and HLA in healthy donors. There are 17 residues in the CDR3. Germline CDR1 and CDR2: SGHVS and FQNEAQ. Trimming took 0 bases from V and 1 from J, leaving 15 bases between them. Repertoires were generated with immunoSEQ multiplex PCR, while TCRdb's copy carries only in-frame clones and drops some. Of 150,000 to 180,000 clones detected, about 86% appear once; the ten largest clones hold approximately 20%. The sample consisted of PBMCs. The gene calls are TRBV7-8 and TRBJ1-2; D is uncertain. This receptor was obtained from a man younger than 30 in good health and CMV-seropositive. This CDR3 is CASSLAEVVRNNYGYTF. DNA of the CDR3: TGTGCCAGCAGCTTAGCGGAAGTTGTGCGGAATAACTATGGCTACACCTTC.